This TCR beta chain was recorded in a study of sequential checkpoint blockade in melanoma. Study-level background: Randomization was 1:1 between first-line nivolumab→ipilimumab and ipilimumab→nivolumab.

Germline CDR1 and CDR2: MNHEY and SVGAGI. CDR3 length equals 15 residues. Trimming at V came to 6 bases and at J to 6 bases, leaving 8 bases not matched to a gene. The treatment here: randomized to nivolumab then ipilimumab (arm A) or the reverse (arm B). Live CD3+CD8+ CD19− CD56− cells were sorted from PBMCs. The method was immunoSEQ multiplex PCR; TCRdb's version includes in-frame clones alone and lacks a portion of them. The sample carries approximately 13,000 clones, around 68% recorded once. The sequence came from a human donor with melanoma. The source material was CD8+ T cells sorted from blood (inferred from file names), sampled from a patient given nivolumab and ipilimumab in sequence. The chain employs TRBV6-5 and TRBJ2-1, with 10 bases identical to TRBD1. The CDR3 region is CASSLRTGGGNEQFF. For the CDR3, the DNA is TGTGCCAGCAGCCTTCGGACAGGGGGAGGCAATGAGCAGTTCTTC.